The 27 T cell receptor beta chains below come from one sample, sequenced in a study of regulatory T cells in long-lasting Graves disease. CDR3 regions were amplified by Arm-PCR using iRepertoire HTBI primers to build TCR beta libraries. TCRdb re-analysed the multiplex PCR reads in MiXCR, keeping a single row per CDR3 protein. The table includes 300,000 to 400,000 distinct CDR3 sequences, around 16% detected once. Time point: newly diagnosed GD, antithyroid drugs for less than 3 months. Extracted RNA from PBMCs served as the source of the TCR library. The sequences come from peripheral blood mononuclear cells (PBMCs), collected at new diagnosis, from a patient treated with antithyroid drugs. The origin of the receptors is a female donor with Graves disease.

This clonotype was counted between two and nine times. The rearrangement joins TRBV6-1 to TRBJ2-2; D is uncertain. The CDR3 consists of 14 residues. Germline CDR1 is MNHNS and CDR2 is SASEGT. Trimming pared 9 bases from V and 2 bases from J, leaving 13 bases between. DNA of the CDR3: TGTGCCAGGAAGCTGGCCCTAAACACCGGGGAGCTGTTTTTT. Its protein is CARKLALNTGELFF.

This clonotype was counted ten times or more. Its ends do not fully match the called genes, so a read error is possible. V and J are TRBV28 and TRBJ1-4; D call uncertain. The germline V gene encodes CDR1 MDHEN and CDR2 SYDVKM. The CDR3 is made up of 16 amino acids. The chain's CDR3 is CASSPAAFTTNEKLFF. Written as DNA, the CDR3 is TGTGCCAGCAGTCCCGCCGCCTTTACAACAAATGAAAAACTGTTTTTT.

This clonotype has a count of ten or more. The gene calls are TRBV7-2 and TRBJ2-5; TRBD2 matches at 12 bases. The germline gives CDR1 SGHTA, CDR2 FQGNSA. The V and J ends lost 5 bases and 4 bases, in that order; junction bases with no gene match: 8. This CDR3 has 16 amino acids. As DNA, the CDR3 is TGTGCCAGCAGCCAAAGACTAGCGGGGGCGACAGAGACCCAGTACTTC. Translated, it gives CASSQRLAGATETQYF.

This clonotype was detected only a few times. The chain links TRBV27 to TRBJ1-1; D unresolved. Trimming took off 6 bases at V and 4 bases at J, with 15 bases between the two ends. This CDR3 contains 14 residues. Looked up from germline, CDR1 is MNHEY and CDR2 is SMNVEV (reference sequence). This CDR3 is CASSLGGWGTEAFF. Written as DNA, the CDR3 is TGTGCCAGCAGCCTAGGAGGCTGGGGCACTGAAGCTTTCTTT.

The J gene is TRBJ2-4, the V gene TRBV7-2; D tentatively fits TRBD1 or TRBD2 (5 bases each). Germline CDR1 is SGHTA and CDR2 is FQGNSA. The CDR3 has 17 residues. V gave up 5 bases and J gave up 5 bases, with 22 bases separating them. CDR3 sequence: CASSHPGRPGLQNIQYF. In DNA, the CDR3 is TGTGCCAGCAGCCATCCGGGCCGACCGGGGCTTCAAAACATTCAGTACTTC.

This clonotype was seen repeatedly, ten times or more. The CDR3 here is CASRGVWPNSPLHF. As DNA, the CDR3 is TGTGCCAGCAGGGGAGTCTGGCCGAATTCACCCCTCCACTTT. The V call is TRBV27, the J call TRBJ1-6; D gene uncertain. The CDR3 runs to 14 residues. The germline CDR1 and CDR2 sequences are MNHEY and SMNVEV (reference sequence). V was trimmed by 6 bases and J by 7 bases, leaving 13 bases between them.

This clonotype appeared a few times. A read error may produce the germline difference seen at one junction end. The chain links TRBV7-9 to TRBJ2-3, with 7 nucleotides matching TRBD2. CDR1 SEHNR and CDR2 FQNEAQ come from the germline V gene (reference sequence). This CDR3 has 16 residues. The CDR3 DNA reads TGTGCCAGCAGCTCTCAAAGCGGGACCCACACAGATGCGCAGTATTTT. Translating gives CASSSQSGTHTDAQYF.

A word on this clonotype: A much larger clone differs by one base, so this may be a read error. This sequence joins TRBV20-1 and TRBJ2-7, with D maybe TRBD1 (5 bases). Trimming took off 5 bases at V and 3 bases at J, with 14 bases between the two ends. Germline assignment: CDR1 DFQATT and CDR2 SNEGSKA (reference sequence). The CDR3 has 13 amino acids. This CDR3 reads CSAGQYAYYEQYF. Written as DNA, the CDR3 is TGCAGTGCTGGACAATACGCCTACTACGAGCAGTACTTC.

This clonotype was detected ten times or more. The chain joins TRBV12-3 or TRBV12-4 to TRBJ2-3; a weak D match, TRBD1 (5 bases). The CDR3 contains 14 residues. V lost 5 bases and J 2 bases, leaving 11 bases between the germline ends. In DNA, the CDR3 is TGTGCCAGCAGTCGAGACAGAGCCACAGATACGCAGTATTTT. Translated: CASSRDRATDTQYF.

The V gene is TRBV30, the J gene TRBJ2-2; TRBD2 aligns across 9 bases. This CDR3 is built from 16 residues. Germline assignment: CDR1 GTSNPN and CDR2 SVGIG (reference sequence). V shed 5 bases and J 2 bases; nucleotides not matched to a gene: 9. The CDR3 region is CAWGKIAGANTGELFF. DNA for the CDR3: TGTGCCTGGGGAAAAATAGCGGGAGCTAACACCGGGGAGCTGTTTTTT.

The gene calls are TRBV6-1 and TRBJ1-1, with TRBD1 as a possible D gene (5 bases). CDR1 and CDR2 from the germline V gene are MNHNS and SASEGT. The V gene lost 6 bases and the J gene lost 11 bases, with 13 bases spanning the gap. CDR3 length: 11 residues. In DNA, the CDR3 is TGTGCCAGCAGCGTTCCCGGGGCGGCTTTCTTT. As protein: CASSVPGAAFF.

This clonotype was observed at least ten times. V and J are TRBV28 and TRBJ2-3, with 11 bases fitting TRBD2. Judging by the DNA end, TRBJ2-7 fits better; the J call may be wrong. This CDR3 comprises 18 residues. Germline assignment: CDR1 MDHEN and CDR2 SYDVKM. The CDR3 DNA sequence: TGTGCCAGCAGTTTCTCCCTCTCGGGCCTAGCGGGAGGCTACGAGCAGTACTTC. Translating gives CASSFSLSGLAGGYEQYF.

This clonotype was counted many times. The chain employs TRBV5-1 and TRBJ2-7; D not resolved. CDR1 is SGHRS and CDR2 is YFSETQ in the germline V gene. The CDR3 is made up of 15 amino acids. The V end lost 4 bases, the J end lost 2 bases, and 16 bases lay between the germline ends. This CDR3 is CASSPMSYLPYEQYF. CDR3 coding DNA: TGCGCCAGCAGCCCGATGTCATACCTCCCCTACGAGCAGTACTTC.

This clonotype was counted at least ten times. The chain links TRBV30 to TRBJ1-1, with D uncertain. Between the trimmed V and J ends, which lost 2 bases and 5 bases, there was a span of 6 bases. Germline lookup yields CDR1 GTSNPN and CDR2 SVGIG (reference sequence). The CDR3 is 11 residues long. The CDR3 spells CAWSKSTEAFF. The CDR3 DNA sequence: TGTGCCTGGAGTAAATCAACTGAAGCTTTCTTT.

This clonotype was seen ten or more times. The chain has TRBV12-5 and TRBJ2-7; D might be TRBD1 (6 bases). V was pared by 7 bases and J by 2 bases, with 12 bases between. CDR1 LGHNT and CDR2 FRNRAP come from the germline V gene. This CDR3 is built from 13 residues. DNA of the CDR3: TGTGCTAGTGCCCAGGGGTCTCCCTACGAGCAGTACTTC. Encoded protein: CASAQGSPYEQYF.

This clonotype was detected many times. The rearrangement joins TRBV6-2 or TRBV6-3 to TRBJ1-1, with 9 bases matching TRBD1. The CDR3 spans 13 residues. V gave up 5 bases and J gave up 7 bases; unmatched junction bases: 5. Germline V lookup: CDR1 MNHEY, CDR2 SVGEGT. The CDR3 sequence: CASSGDRDYEAFF. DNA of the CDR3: TGTGCCAGCAGTGGGGACAGGGATTATGAAGCTTTCTTT.

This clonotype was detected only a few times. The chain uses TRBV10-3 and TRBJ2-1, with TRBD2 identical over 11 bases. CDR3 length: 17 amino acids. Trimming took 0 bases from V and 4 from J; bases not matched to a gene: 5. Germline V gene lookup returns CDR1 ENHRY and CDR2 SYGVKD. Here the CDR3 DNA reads TGTGCCATCAGTGAGTCGATTAGCGGGAGGGGGTACAATGAGCAGTTCTTC. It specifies CAISESISGRGYNEQFF.

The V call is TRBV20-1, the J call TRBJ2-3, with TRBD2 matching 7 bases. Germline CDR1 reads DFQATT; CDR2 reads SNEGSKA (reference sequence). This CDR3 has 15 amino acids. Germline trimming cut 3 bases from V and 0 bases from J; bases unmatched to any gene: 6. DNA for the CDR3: TGCAGTGCTAGGAGTTTGCGGGGGAGCACAGATACGCAGTATTTT. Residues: CSARSLRGSTDTQYF.

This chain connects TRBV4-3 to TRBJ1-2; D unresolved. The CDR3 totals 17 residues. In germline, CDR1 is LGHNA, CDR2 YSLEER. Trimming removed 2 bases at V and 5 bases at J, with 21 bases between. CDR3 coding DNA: TGCGCCAGCAGCCAAAGTTGGTCTTTTAGGACGGATTATGGCTACACCTTC. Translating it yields CASSQSWSFRTDYGYTF.

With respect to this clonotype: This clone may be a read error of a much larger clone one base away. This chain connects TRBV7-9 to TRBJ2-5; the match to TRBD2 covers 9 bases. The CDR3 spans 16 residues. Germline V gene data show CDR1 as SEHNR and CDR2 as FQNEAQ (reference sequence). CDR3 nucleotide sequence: TGTGTCAGCAGTTACCTACTAGCGGGTGAGAGGGAGACCCAGTACTTC. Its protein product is CVSSYLLAGERETQYF.

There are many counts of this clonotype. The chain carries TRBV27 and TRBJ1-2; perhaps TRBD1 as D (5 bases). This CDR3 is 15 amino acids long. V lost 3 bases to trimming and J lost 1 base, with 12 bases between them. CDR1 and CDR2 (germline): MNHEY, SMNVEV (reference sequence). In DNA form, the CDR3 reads TGTGCCAGCAGTTTTACGGGCCAGGGTAACTATGGCTACACCTTC. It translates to CASSFTGQGNYGYTF.

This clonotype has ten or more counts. The DNA of the CDR3 is TGTGCCAGCAGTAGTGAAGGTTGGGGCCCCACCGGGGAGCTGTTTTTT. It codes for CASSSEGWGPTGELFF. The J gene is TRBJ2-2, the V gene TRBV27, with a tentative D call TRBD1 (5 bases). V was clipped by 5 bases and J by 4 bases, with 17 bases between them. This CDR3 spans 16 amino acids. Germline assignment: CDR1 MNHEY and CDR2 SMNVEV (reference sequence).

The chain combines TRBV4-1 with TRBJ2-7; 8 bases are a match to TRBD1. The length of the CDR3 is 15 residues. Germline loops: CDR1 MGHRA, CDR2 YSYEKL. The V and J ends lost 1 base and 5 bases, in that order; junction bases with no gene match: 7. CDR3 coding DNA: TGCGCCAGCAGCCAAGGGGCCGGGACAGGCCACGAGCAGTACTTC. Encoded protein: CASSQGAGTGHEQYF.

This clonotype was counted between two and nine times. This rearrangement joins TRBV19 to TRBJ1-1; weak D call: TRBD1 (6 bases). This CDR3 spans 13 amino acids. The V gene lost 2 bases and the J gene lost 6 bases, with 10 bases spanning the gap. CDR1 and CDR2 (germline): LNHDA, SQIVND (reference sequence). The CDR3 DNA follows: TGTGCCAGTAGTATAACAGGGTCTCCTGAAGCTTTCTTT. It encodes CASSITGSPEAFF.

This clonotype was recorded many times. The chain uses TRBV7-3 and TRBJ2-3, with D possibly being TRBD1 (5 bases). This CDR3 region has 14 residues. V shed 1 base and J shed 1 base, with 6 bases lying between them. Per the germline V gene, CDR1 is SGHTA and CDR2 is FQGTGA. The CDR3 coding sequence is TGTGCCAGCAGCTTAAAACAGGGCACAGATACGCAGTATTTT. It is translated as CASSLKQGTDTQYF.

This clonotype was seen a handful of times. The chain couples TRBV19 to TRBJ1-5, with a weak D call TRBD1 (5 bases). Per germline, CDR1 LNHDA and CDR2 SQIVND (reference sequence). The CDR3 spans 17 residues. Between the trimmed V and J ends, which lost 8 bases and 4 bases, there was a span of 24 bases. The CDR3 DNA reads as TGTGCCAGTTCCCCCTCGAGGGGTGGGGGGTTAAATCAGCCCCAGCATTTT. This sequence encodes CASSPSRGGGLNQPQHF.

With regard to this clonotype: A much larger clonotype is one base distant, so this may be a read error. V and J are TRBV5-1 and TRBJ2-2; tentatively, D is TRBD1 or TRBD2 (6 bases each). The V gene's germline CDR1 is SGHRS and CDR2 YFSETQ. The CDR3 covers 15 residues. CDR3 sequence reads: CASSRGQGSTGELLF. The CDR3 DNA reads TGCGCCAGCAGCCGGGGGCAGGGGAGCACCGGGGAGCTGCTTTTT.